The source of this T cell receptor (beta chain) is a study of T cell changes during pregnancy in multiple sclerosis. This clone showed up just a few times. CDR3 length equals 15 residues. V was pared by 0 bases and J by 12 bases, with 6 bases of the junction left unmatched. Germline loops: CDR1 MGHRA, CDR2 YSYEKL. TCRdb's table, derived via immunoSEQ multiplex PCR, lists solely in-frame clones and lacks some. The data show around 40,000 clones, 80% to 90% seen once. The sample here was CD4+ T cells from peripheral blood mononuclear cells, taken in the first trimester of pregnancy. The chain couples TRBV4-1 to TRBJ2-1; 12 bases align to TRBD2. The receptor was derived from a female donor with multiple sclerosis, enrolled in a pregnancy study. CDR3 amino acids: CASSQDGLAGTGQFF. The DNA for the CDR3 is TGCGCCAGCAGCCAAGACGGACTAGCGGGAACTGGGCAGTTCTTC.